This entry lists 22 T cell receptor beta chains sequenced from one sample in a study of blood T cell repertoires in COVID-19. Using immunoSEQ multiplex PCR, the repertoire was profiled, and TCRdb retains in-frame clones only, with some absent. This table has approximately 120,000 clones, over 80% appearing once. The sample comprised peripheral blood. The origin of the receptors is a man aged 55-75 years with acute or convalescent COVID-19.

The genes are TRBV6-5 and TRBJ1-4; TRBD1 might be the D (6 bases). Germline CDR1 and CDR2: MNHEY and SVGAGI. The CDR3 contains 13 residues. Trimming left V 10 bases short and J 6 bases short, with 15 bases between. The CDR3 sequence is CANRGAIDEKLFF. The CDR3 DNA is TGTGCCAATCGGGGGGCGATCGATGAAAAACTGTTTTTT.

This chain connects TRBV2 to TRBJ1-5; D might be TRBD1 (6 bases). Germline V lookup: CDR1 SNHLY, CDR2 FYNNEI. The CDR3 sequence is 14 residues long. V shed 8 bases and J shed 0 bases, with 11 bases lying between them. CDR3 loop: CASWGGLSNQPQHF. In DNA, the CDR3 is TGTGCCAGCTGGGGGGGCCTTAGCAATCAGCCCCAGCATTTT.

The V gene is TRBV10-2, the J gene TRBJ2-3, with TRBD1 matching over 9 bases. CDR3 size: 19 residues. Germline CDR1 reads WSHSY; CDR2 reads SAAADI. The V segment lost 0 bases and the J segment 0 bases; nucleotides outside the gene matches: 10. For the CDR3, the DNA is TGCGCCAGCAGTGAGTCGAGGGTCCTCGGGACAGGGAGCACAGATACGCAGTATTTT. Amino acid sequence: CASSESRVLGTGSTDTQYF.

The J gene is TRBJ2-3, the V gene TRBV28, with 8 positions matching TRBD2. Trimming removed 5 bases from V and 0 bases from J; junction bases left unmatched: 7. The CDR3 is 16 amino acids. CDR1 is MDHEN, CDR2 SYDVKM, per germline. Here the CDR3 DNA reads TGTGCCAGCAGTCCCAGACTAGCGAAGAGCACAGATACGCAGTATTTT. Amino acid sequence: CASSPRLAKSTDTQYF.

The genes are TRBV24-1 and TRBJ2-6; 7 bases fit TRBD2. With 4 bases clipped from V and 1 base from J, the junction kept 3 bases outside the gene matches. There are 16 residues in the CDR3. CDR1 KGHDR and CDR2 SFDVKD come from the germline V gene. CDR3 sequence: CATSDRTSSGANVLTF. The DNA of the CDR3 is TGTGCCACCAGTGACCGGACTAGTTCTGGGGCCAACGTCCTGACTTTC.

The chain is built from TRBV12-3 or TRBV12-4 and TRBJ1-1; no definite D call. The CDR3 length is 12 residues. The V end was cut by 6 bases, the J end by 9 bases, with 14 bases between. The DNA for the CDR3 is TGTGCCAGCAGGGAGGACGGTCCAAAAGCTTTCTTT. Protein product: CASREDGPKAFF.

J is TRBJ1-2 and V is TRBV11-2; TRBD1 matches at 8 bases. With 5 bases clipped from V and 1 base from J, the junction kept 9 bases outside the gene matches. The germline gives CDR1 SGHAT, CDR2 FQNNGV. This CDR3 has 16 amino acids. The CDR3 here is CASSLVSGGLNYGYTF. The DNA for the CDR3 is TGTGCCAGCAGCCTCGTCTCAGGGGGCCTTAACTATGGCTACACCTTC.

This sequence joins TRBV11-3 and TRBJ1-3; 8 bases fit TRBD1. Trimming removed 5 bases from V and 3 bases from J; junction bases left unmatched: 3. The germline V gene encodes CDR1 SGHNT and CDR2 YENEEA. The CDR3 loop spans 14 amino acids. The CDR3 protein is CASSPGGNGNTIYF. In nucleotides, the CDR3 is TGTGCCAGCAGCCCAGGGGGCAATGGAAACACCATATATTTT.

The V gene is TRBV7-6, the J gene TRBJ1-2, with a possible D match to TRBD1 (5 bases). Trimming shortened V by 5 bases and J by 5 bases, and 15 bases separated the two germline ends. This CDR3 has 14 amino acids. Germline V gene data show CDR1 as SGHVS and CDR2 as FNYEAQ. CDR3 sequence: CASSIYGGGYGYTF. CDR3 in DNA: TGTGCCAGCAGCATATACGGGGGAGGGTATGGCTACACCTTC. Using reference TRBV7-6 and TRBJ1-2 for the parts outside the CDR3, the full variable domain is GAGVSQSPRYKVTKRGQDVALRCDPISGHVSLYWYRQALGQGPEFLTYFNYEAQQDKSGLPNDRFSAERPEGSISTLTIQRTEQRDSAMYRCASSIYGGGYGYTFGSGTRLTVV.

The chain combines TRBV27 with TRBJ2-2; the D gene is possibly TRBD1 (6 bases). CDR1 and CDR2 from the germline V gene are MNHEY and SMNVEV (reference sequence). Trimming stripped 2 bases from V and 5 bases from J, with 12 bases between. This CDR3 has 15 residues. The DNA of the CDR3 is TGTGCCAGCAGTTTAAGCAGGGGCTGGACCGGGGAGCTGTTTTTT. It translates to CASSLSRGWTGELFF.

The gene calls are TRBV7-8 and TRBJ2-7, with D tentatively TRBD1 (6 bases). Germline V lookup: CDR1 SGHVS, CDR2 FQNEAQ. The ends were cut back, 1 base at V and 7 bases at J, with 14 bases in the middle. The CDR3 extends over 14 amino acids. CDR3 coding DNA: TGTGCCAGCAGCTTAGGGGCCAGGGGTAGGGAGCAGTACTTC. This translates into CASSLGARGREQYF.

The genes are TRBV11-2 and TRBJ1-1, with D perhaps TRBD1 (6 bases). V was clipped by 5 bases and J by 1 base, with 11 bases between them. The V gene's germline CDR1 is SGHAT and CDR2 FQNNGV. This CDR3 comprises 14 residues. Written as DNA, the CDR3 is TGTGCCAGCAGCCGTGACAGGTCGAACACTGAAGCTTTCTTT. It specifies CASSRDRSNTEAFF.

The J gene is TRBJ2-1, the V gene TRBV3-1 (or the pseudogene TRBV3-2); 9 bases line up with TRBD2. This CDR3 has 16 amino acids. V dropped 4 bases and J dropped 0; count of bases not matched to a gene: 4. Germline-derived CDR1 and CDR2 are LGHDT and YNNKEL (reference sequence). The CDR3 DNA is TGTGCCAGCAGCCCTGGACTAGCGAACTCCTACAATGAGCAGTTCTTC. Translation: CASSPGLANSYNEQFF.

The rearrangement uses TRBV6-5 and TRBJ2-2; D might be TRBD1 (6 bases). The CDR3 contains 14 residues. The germline V and J ends were trimmed by 2 bases and 6 bases, with 10 bases remaining between them. Germline-derived CDR1 and CDR2 are MNHEY and SVGAGI. The DNA of the CDR3 is TGTGCCAGCAGTTACCGAGGACAGTCCGGGGAGCTGTTTTTT. This gives the protein CASSYRGQSGELFF.

V usage is TRBV4-2 and J usage is TRBJ1-6, with D possibly TRBD1 on 6 matching bases. Germline CDR1 is LGHNA and CDR2 is YNFKEQ. This CDR3 has 15 residues. Deletions cut 8 bases from V and 4 bases from J, with 15 bases between. As DNA, the CDR3 is TGTGCCAGCGATTCGGAGCAGGGGTATAATTCACCCCTCCACTTT. Its protein product is CASDSEQGYNSPLHF.

The V call is TRBV5-5, the J call TRBJ2-7; D unclear. With 4 bases removed from V and 3 bases from J, the gap between germline ends came to 5 bases. There are 11 residues in the CDR3. CDR1 is SGHKS and CDR2 is YYEKEE in the germline V gene (reference sequence). CDR3 bases: TGTGCCAGCAGCGGCCTCTACGAGCAGTACTTC. It specifies CASSGLYEQYF.

The gene calls are TRBV4-2 and TRBJ1-5; 7 bases are a match to TRBD1. The CDR3 is 17 residues long. V lost 2 bases, J lost 1 base, and 8 bases stayed unmatched. CDR1 is LGHNA, CDR2 YNFKEQ, per germline. CDR3 nucleotides: TGTGCCAGCAGCCAAAGGGGGGACAGTGTGAGCAATCAGCCCCAGCATTTT. As protein: CASSQRGDSVSNQPQHF.

This clone has a single count. This sequence joins TRBV11-1 and TRBJ2-6; perhaps TRBD1 as D (5 bases). CDR3 length: 15 residues. Germline assignment: CDR1 SGHAT and CDR2 FQDESV (reference sequence). Trimming left V 2 bases short and J 4 bases short, with 9 bases between. CDR3 residues: CASSLLGEGANVLTF. The DNA of the CDR3 is TGTGCCAGCAGCTTATTAGGGGAAGGGGCCAACGTCCTGACTTTC.

The gene calls are TRBV21-1 and TRBJ2-7; TRBD2 reflects the table's D call only, with no check against the DNA. TRBV21-1 is a recognized pseudogene. CDR3 length: 18 residues. The CDR3 here is CASSKVKGLHTSSYEQYF. The CDR3 DNA sequence: TGTGCCAGCAGCAAAGTTAAGGGACTCCACACGTCATCCTACGAGCAGTACTTC.

This chain connects TRBV6-5 to TRBJ1-5; D unresolved. This CDR3 contains 15 residues. Between the trimmed V and J ends, which lost 6 bases and 4 bases, there was a span of 16 bases. Germline CDR1 reads MNHEY; CDR2 reads SVGAGI. In nucleotides, the CDR3 is TGTGCCAGCAGCATCACGGAGACGGGGAATCAGCCCCAGCATTTT. Translating it yields CASSITETGNQPQHF.

This clone was counted ten times or more. This sequence joins TRBV27 and TRBJ2-3, with D possibly TRBD1 on 6 matching bases. Germline values: CDR1 MNHEY, CDR2 SMNVEV (reference sequence). Trimming took off 8 bases at V and 5 bases at J, with 17 bases between the two ends. The CDR3 has 14 amino acids. The CDR3 DNA is TGTGCCAGCGGAACGGGGTCAGGGGTAGATACGCAGTATTTT. This codes for CASGTGSGVDTQYF.

This clone appeared once. This chain uses TRBV28 with TRBJ2-1; TRBD2 matches at 12 bases. After removal of 4 bases from V and 10 bases from J, the junction contained 8 bases not matched to a gene. This CDR3 spans 15 amino acids. Looked up from germline, CDR1 is MDHEN and CDR2 is SYDVKM. The CDR3 DNA sequence: TGTGCCAGCAGTTCCCCAGGACTAGCGGGGACCGAGCAGTTCTTC. Its translation: CASSSPGLAGTEQFF.